These T cell receptor beta chains were read from a single sample in a study of control samples from healthy donors and cancer patients. Clones were read by immunoSEQ multiplex PCR, and TCRdb kept only the in-frame ones, dropping some. The table lists about 160,000 clones, 96% of them singletons. Sequencing used blood. The receptors were gathered from a woman in her twenties or thirties in good health. CDR3s include the opening cysteine and the closing phenylalanine or tryptophan. Each record gives: V gene, J gene, D gene, clone size, CDR3 DNA, CDR3 protein. D genes are given only for firm matches. Part of the rows lack a size; the others show once, few, many or a class for expanded clones.

TRBV7-8	TRBJ1-5	-	-	TGTGCCAGCAGGACTGGGGATCAGCCCCAGCATTTT	CASRTGDQPQHF
TRBV4-1	TRBJ2-7	-	-	TGCGCCAGCAGCCAAGATCCCCAGTCCTACGAGCAGTACTTC	CASSQDPQSYEQYF
TRBV7-8	TRBJ2-5	-	-	TGTGCCAGCAGCCAGAAAGGGGGAGGGAGCACCCAAGAGACCCAGTACTTC	CASSQKGGGSTQETQYF
TRBV19	TRBJ1-2	-	-	TGTGCCAGTAGTCCAGTAGCCTTCGCCGGCTACACCTTC	CASSPVAFAGYTF
TRBV5-1	TRBJ2-7	TRBD2	-	TGCGCCAGCAGCTTGATAGCGGGGGGAATAGACGAGCAGTACTTC	CASSLIAGGIDEQYF
TRBV7-6	TRBJ1-1	TRBD1	-	TGTGCCAGCAGCTTAGCTCCGGGACAGGGGAGATCTGAAGCTTTCTTT	CASSLAPGQGRSEAFF
TRBV2	TRBJ1-6	TRBD1	-	TGTGCCAGCAGTGATGGTGACAGGGGTGTTGGAAATTCACCCCTCCACTTT	CASSDGDRGVGNSPLHF
TRBV27	TRBJ1-5	-	-	TGTGCCAGCAGTTTTCTAGGCAATCAGCCCCAGCATTTT	CASSFLGNQPQHF
TRBV7-9	TRBJ2-2	-	-	TGTGCCACCCGACCAGATAACACCGGGGAGCTGTTTTTT	CATRPDNTGELFF
TRBV6-1	TRBJ1-6	-	-	TGTGCCAGCAGTGAATTTGTACAGGGAGATTCACCCCTCCACTTT	CASSEFVQGDSPLHF
TRBV10-3	TRBJ1-6	-	-	TGTGCCATCAGTGCTAATTTCAATTCACCCCTCCACTTT	CAISANFNSPLHF
TRBV15	TRBJ2-2	TRBD1	-	TGTGCCACCAGCAGGATCAGGGGGTTCACCGGGGAGCTGTTTTTT	CATSRIRGFTGELFF
TRBV7-7	TRBJ2-2	-	-	TGTGCTAGCAGCTTCGCGAACACCGGGGAGCTGTTTTTT	CASSFANTGELFF
TRBV27	TRBJ2-7	TRBD1	-	TGTGCCAGCAGTAAGAGGACAGGGTTTGAGCAGTACTTC	CASSKRTGFEQYF
TRBV19	TRBJ2-7	TRBD2	-	TGTGCCAGTAGTGTTTCCAGACTAGCGAGCGCCTACGAGCAGTACTTC	CASSVSRLASAYEQYF
TRBV4-1	TRBJ2-1	-	once	TGCGCCAGCAGCCCTCAGGGGGCGGGGGGGCTTAATGAGCAGTTCTTC	CASSPQGAGGLNEQFF
TRBV3-1/TRBV3-2	TRBJ2-1	TRBD2	-	TGTGCCAGCAGCCAAGAGACTTGGCGGGGGGGCCGGAATGAGCAGTTCTTC	CASSQETWRGGRNEQFF
TRBV5-5	TRBJ2-3	-	-	TGTGCCAGCAGCTTGGGTGGGTTGGGTGTCCCAGATACGCAGTATTTT	CASSLGGLGVPDTQYF
TRBV28	TRBJ1-1	-	-	TGTGCCAGCAGAGGGCAAGAGACTGAAGCTTTCTTT	CASRGQETEAFF
TRBV6-5	TRBJ1-5	-	-	TGTGCCAGCAGTAGGGACCGAGCCAATCAGCCCCAGCATTTT	CASSRDRANQPQHF
TRBV18	TRBJ1-3	TRBD1	-	TGTGCCAGCTCACCAACAGGGGCCTCTGGAAACACCATATATTTT	CASSPTGASGNTIYF
TRBV5-6	TRBJ2-7	-	-	TGTGCCAGCAGCTTGTTCCGGGATGATCTTGAGCAGTACTTC	CASSLFRDDLEQYF
TRBV14	TRBJ2-4	-	-	TGTGCCAGCAGCCAACAGGGGGCCAAAAACATTCAGTACTTC	CASSQQGAKNIQYF
TRBV28	TRBJ1-5	-	-	TGTGCCAGCAGTTCCGCTTTGCCCCAGCATTTT	CASSSALPQHF
TRBV6-4	TRBJ2-3	TRBD2	-	TGTGCCAGCAGTGCAACTAGCGGGGGCACAGATACGCAGTATTTT	CASSATSGGTDTQYF
TRBV6-5	TRBJ1-5	TRBD1	-	TGTGCCAGCAGTTACCGGGCAGGGGGGAATCAGCCCCAGCATTTT	CASSYRAGGNQPQHF
TRBV19	TRBJ1-4	-	-	TGTGCCAGTAGTATTCGACAAGAAAAACTGTTTTTT	CASSIRQEKLFF
TRBV19	TRBJ1-1	-	-	TGTGCCAGTAGTATTTCAGGGGCGAACACTGAAGCTTTCTTT	CASSISGANTEAFF
TRBV19	TRBJ2-7	-	-	TGTGCCAGTAGTCCACTTACACACAAGGGGGAGCACTACGAGCAGTACTTC	CASSPLTHKGEHYEQYF
TRBV7-9	TRBJ2-7	-	-	TGTGCCAGCAGCTTCGGCAGGGGATACGAGCAGTACTTC	CASSFGRGYEQYF
TRBV11-1	TRBJ2-7	-	-	TGTGCCAGCAGCCCTAGGACGGTTTACGAGCAGTACTTC	CASSPRTVYEQYF
TRBV7-3	TRBJ2-5	TRBD2	-	TGTGCCAGCAGTTCAGCGGGAGGGCCTCCAGAGACCCAGTACTTC	CASSSAGGPPETQYF
TRBV6-5	TRBJ1-4	-	-	TGTGCCAGCAGCGAGGGGGGGTACTATGAAAAACTGTTTTTT	CASSEGGYYEKLFF
TRBV9	TRBJ2-3	-	-	TGTGCCAGCAGCGTAGGCCCCCGAGATACGCAGTATTTT	CASSVGPRDTQYF
TRBV4-1	TRBJ2-7	-	-	TGCGCCAGCAGCCAAGGACAGCGCTACGAGCAGTACTTC	CASSQGQRYEQYF
TRBV30	TRBJ1-2	-	-	TGTGCCTGGAGTGTATCCACTATGACAGCCATTAACGCCTATGGCTACACCTTC	CAWSVSTMTAINAYGYTF
TRBV24-1	TRBJ1-1	-	-	TGTGCCACCAGTGGCTGGCAGAACAGTAGAGCTTTCTTT	CATSGWQNSRAFF
TRBV30	TRBJ2-2	TRBD1	-	TGTGCCTGGGTGGGACAGGGTGCCGGGGAGCTGTTTTTT	CAWVGQGAGELFF
TRBV3-1/TRBV3-2	TRBJ1-2	-	-	TGTGCCAGCAGCCAAGTGATAAGTGGACACTATGGCTACACCTTC	CASSQVISGHYGYTF
TRBV11-2	TRBJ1-3	-	-	TGTGCCAGCAGTAAGGGGATCTCTGGAAACACCATATATTTT	CASSKGISGNTIYF
TRBV12-3/TRBV12-4	TRBJ1-2	-	-	TGTGCCAGCAGTTTGTCAGGATACTATGGCTACACCTTC	CASSLSGYYGYTF
TRBV3-1/TRBV3-2	TRBJ1-2	-	-	TGTGCCAGCAGCCAAGCAGGGGTGAGAGGCTACACCTTC	CASSQAGVRGYTF
TRBV20-1	TRBJ1-1	-	-	TGCAGTGCTAGAGAGCAGGTTGTAGCTTTCTTT	CSAREQVVAFF
TRBV15	TRBJ1-2	-	-	TGTGCCACCAGCAGAGGGCTTACGGGGGGCTACACCTTC	CATSRGLTGGYTF
TRBV10-3	TRBJ2-3	TRBD2	-	TGTGCCATCAGCTCGACTAGCGGAAAAAGCACAGATACGCAGTATTTT	CAISSTSGKSTDTQYF
TRBV11-2	TRBJ2-5	-	-	TGTGCCAGCAGCTTGTTCCCCAAACAAGAGACCCAGTACTTC	CASSLFPKQETQYF
TRBV29-1	TRBJ1-4	TRBD1	-	TGCAGCGTAGGACAGGTTAATGAAAAACTGTTTTTT	CSVGQVNEKLFF
TRBV6-5	TRBJ2-5	-	-	TGTGCCAGCGCTCCGGGGACTCCCCCAGAGACCCAGTACTTC	CASAPGTPPETQYF